The following is a T cell receptor (beta chain) sequence with its context. The antigen is undetermined. The V and J ends lost 2 bases and 3 bases respectively, with 15 bases between them. The germline V gene has CDR1 SGHTS and CDR2 YDEGEE. The CDR3 contains 15 residues. The sample originates from a study of response to subunit inactivated influenza vaccine. The study, taken as a whole, reports: After each seasonal influenza vaccination, few new T cells are recruited, the authors suggested.

TCRdb reanalysed the RT-PCR reads using MiXCR and keeps one entry per CDR3 protein. The sample comprises about 570,000 distinct CDR3 sequences, 12% of which are singletons, and about 10% rests with the top ten. The chain employs TRBV5-8 and TRBJ2-7; D may be TRBD1 (6 bases). The source material was PBMCs from blood, sampled on the day of vaccination. The clonotype was recovered from a man between 45 and 60 years old who received an inactivated influenza vaccine. The CDR3 here is CASSLSARRGYEQYF. Written as DNA, the CDR3 is TGTGCCAGCAGCTTATCGGCTCGCAGGGGCTACGAGCAGTACTTC.